This entry features one T cell receptor beta chain sequence. This sample is drawn from a study of blood T cell repertoires in COVID-19. Study overall: T cells, B-cell-depleted T cells, or PBMCs supplied cDNA or gDNA.

This CDR3 has 15 residues. Germline values: CDR1 MNHEY, CDR2 SMNVEV (reference sequence). V dropped 5 bases and J dropped 2 bases, with 14 bases sitting between them. As originally analysed: Estimated nucleated cell counts came from reference gene primer amplification. TCRdb's table, derived via immunoSEQ multiplex PCR, lists solely in-frame clones and lacks some. V, J and clone size derive from that table, while D and trimming were established from the DNA sequence. Among 150,000 or so clones listed, over 70% were seen once. This sequence was found in a human donor in a cohort sampled during active COVID-19. The sample comprised peripheral blood. The chain carries TRBV27 and TRBJ2-3, with TRBD2 as a possible D gene (5 bases). DNA of the CDR3: TGTGCCAGCAGTCTAGCAAGAAGGGACACAGATACGCAGTATTTT. Its protein is CASSLARRDTDTQYF.